This T cell receptor beta chain originates from a study of blood T cell repertoires in COVID-19. Profiling relied on immunoSEQ multiplex PCR, and the TCRdb table lists in-frame clones only, not all of them. The table includes about 58,000 clones, almost 90% detected once. Sequences were obtained from peripheral blood. This TCR was sampled from a man in his 60s with active COVID-19.

The CDR3 sequence: CASSFQGQEQFF. Here the CDR3 DNA reads TGTGCCAGCAGCTTCCAGGGCCAAGAGCAGTTCTTC. This chain connects TRBV7-3 to TRBJ2-1, with D tentatively TRBD1 (5 bases). The CDR3 spans 12 residues. Deletions cut 3 bases from V and 10 bases from J, with 10 bases between. CDR1 is SGHTA, CDR2 FQGTGA, per germline.